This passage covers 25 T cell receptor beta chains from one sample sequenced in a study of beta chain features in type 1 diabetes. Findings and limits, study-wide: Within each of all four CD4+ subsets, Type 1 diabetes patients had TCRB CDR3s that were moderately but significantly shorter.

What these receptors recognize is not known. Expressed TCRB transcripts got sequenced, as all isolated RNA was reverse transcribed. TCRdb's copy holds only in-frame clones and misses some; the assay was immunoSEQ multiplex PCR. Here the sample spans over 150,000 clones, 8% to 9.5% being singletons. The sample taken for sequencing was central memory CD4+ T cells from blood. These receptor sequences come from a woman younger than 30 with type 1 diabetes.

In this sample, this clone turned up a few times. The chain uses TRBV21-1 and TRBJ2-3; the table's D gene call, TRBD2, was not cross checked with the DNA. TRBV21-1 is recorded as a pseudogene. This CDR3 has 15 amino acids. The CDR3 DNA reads TGTGCCAGCAGCAAAATGAGGGAATTCACAGATACGCAGTATTTT. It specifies CASSKMREFTDTQYF.

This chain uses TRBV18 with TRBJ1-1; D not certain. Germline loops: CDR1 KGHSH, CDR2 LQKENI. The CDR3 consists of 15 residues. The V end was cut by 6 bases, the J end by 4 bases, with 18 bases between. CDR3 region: CASSPRREASTEAFF. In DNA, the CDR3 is TGTGCCAGCTCTCCCAGGAGGGAGGCTAGCACTGAAGCTTTCTTT.

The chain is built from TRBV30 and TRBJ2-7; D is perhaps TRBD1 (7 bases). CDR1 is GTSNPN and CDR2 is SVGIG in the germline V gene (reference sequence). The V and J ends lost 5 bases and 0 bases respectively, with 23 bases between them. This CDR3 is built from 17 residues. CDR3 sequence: CAWARRGHRGGSYEQYF. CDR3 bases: TGTGCCTGGGCTCGACGCGGACACAGGGGAGGCTCCTACGAGCAGTACTTC.

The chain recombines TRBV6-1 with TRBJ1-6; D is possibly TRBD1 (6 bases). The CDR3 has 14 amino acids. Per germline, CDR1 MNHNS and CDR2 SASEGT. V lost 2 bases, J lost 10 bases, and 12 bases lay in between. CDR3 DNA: TGTGCCAGCAGTGAATCGACAGGCAAATCACCCCTCCACTTT. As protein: CASSESTGKSPLHF.

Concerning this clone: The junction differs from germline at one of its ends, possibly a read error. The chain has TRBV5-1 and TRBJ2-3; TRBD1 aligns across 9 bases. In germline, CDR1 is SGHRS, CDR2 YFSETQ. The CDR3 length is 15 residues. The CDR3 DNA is TGCGCCAGCAGCCCCCGAGGGGACAGGGTCGACTCGTCGGATTTT. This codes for CASSPRGDRVDSSDF.

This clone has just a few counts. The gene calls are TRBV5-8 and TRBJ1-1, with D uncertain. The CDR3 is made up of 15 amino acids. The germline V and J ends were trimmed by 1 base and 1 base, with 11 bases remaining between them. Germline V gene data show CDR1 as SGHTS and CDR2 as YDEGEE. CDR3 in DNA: TGTGCCAGCAGCTTGAATCCCAGAGGGAACACTGAAGCTTTCTTT. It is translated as CASSLNPRGNTEAFF.

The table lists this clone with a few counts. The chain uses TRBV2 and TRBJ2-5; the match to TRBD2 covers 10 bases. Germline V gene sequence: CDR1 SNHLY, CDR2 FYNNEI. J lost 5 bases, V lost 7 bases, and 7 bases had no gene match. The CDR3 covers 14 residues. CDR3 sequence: CASTLAGAGETQYF. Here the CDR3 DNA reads TGTGCCAGCACTCTAGCGGGGGCGGGTGAGACCCAGTACTTC. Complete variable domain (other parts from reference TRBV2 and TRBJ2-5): EPEVTQTPSHQVTQMGQEVILRCVPISNHLYFYWYRQILGQKVEFLVSFYNNEISEKSEIFDDQFSVERPDGSNFTLKIRSTKLEDSAMYFCASTLAGAGETQYFGPGTRLLVL.

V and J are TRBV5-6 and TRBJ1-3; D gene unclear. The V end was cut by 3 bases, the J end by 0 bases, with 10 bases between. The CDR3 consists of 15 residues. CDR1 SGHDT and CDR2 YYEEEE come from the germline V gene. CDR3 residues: CASSSRSGSGNTIYF. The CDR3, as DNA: TGTGCCAGCAGCTCCCGATCAGGCTCTGGAAACACCATATATTTT.

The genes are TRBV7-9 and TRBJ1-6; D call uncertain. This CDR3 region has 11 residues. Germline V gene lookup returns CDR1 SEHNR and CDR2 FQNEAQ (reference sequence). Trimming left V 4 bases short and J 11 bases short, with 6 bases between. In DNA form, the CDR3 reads TGTGCCAGCAGCTCTCCTCCACCCCTCCACTTT. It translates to CASSSPPPLHF.

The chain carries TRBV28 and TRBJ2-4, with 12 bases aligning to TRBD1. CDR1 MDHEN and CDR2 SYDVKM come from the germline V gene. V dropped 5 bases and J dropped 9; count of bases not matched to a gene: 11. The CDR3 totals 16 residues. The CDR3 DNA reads TGTGCCAGCAGTAGCGGGGGGACAGGGGGCTGGGGCATTCAGTACTTC. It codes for CASSSGGTGGWGIQYF.

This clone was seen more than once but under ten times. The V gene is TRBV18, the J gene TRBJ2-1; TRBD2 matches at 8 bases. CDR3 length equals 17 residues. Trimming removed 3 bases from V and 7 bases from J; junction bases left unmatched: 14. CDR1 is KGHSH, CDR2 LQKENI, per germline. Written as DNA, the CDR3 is TGTGCCAGCTCACCGTCCAGCGGGAGAAGTCCCGTTAATGAGCAGTTCTTC. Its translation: CASSPSSGRSPVNEQFF. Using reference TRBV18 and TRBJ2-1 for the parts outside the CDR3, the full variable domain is NAGVMQNPRHLVRRRGQEARLRCSPMKGHSHVYWYRQLPEEGLKFMVYLQKENIIDESGMPKERFSAEFPKEGPSILRIQQVVRGDSAAYFCASSPSSGRSPVNEQFFGPGTRLTVL.

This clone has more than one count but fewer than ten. CDR3 nucleotides: TGTGCCAGCTTAAGGGACAGCCTCTATGGCTACACCTTC. Translation gives CASLRDSLYGYTF. The chain combines TRBV2 with TRBJ1-2, with 7 bases that match TRBD1. V lost 8 bases to trimming and J lost 4 bases; unmatched junction nucleotides: 7. In germline, CDR1 is SNHLY, CDR2 FYNNEI. This CDR3 is built from 13 residues.

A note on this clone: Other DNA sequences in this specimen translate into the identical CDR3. The CDR3 protein is CASSSGTANYGYTF. Written as DNA, the CDR3 is TGTGCCAGCAGCTCCGGGACAGCCAACTATGGCTACACCTTC. The V gene is TRBV6-6, the J gene TRBJ1-2; 7 bases fit TRBD1. With V trimmed by 6 bases and J by 2 bases, 6 bases remained unmatched. The CDR3 has 14 residues. Looked up from germline, CDR1 is MNHNY and CDR2 is SVGAGI (reference sequence).

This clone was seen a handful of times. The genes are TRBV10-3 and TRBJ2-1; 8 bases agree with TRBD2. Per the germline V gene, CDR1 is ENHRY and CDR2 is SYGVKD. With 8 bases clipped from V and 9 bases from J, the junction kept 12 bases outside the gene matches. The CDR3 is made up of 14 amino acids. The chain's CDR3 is CAIQGAGAKVEQFF. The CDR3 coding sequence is TGTGCCATCCAGGGAGCGGGGGCTAAGGTTGAGCAGTTCTTC.

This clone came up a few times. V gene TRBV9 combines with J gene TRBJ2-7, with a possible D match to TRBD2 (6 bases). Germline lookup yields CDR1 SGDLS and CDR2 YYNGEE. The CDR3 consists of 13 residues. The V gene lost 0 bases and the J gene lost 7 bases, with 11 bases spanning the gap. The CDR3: CASSVGPAGEQYF. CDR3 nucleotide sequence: TGTGCCAGCAGCGTAGGACCGGCGGGGGAGCAGTACTTC.

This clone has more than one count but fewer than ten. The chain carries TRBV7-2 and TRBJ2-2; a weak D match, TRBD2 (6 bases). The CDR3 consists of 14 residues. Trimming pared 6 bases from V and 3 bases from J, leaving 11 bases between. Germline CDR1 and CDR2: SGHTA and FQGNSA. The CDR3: CASSPRGYTGELFF. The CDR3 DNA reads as TGTGCCAGCAGTCCCCGGGGGTACACCGGGGAGCTGTTTTTT.

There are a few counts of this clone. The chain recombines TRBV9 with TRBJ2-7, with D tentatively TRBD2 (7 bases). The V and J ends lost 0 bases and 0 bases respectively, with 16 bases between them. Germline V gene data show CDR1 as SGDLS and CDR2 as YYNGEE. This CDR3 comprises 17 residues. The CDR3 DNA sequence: TGTGCCAGCAGCGTAGACGGGGGGCAGGGCCTCTCCTACGAGCAGTACTTC. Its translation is CASSVDGGQGLSYEQYF.

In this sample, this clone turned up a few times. CDR3 protein: CSVGQGNYEQYF. The CDR3, as DNA: TGCAGCGTTGGTCAGGGGAACTACGAGCAGTACTTC. This sequence joins TRBV29-1 and TRBJ2-7; D perhaps matches TRBD1 (6 bases). Germline CDR1 is SQVTM and CDR2 is ANQGSEA. V was clipped by 4 bases and J by 3 bases, with 10 bases between them. The CDR3 runs 12 residues.

The CDR3 DNA reads as TGTGGAACGCGGGGGCAAACTGGAAACACCATATATTTT. It yields the protein CGTRGQTGNTIYF. The chain combines TRBV18 with TRBJ1-3; D possibly corresponds to TRBD1 (6 bases). This CDR3 is built from 13 residues. Germline CDR1 is KGHSH and CDR2 is LQKENI.

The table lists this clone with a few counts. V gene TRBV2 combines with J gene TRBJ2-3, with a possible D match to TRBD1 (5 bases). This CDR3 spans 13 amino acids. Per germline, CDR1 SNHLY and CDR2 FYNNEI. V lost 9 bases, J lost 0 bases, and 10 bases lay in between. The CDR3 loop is CASTDISTDTQYF. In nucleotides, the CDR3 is TGTGCCAGTACGGACATTAGCACAGATACGCAGTATTTT.

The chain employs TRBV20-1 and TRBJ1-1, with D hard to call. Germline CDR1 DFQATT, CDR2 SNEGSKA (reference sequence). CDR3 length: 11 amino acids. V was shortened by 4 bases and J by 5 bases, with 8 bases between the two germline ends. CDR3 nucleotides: TGCAGTGCTAAATCGTCTACTGAAGCTTTCTTT. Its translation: CSAKSSTEAFF.

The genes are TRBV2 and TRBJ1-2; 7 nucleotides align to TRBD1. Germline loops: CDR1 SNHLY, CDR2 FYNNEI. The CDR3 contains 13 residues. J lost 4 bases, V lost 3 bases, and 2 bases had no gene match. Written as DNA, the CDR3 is TGTGCCAGCAGTGACAGGGGGTCCTATGGCTACACCTTC. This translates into CASSDRGSYGYTF.

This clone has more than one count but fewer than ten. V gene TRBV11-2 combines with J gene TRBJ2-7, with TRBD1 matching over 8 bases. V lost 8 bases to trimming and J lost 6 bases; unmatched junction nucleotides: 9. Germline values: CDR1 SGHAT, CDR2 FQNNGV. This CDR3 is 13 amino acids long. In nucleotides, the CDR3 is TGTGCCAGCGCCATGGACAGGGCGCGCGAGCAGTACTTC. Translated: CASAMDRAREQYF.

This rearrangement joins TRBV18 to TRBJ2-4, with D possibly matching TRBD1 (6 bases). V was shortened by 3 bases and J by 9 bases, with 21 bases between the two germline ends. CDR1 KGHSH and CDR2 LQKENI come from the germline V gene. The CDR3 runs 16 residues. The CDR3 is CASSPSQGPQNGIQYF. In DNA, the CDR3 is TGTGCCAGCTCACCGTCTCAGGGGCCACAAAACGGCATTCAGTACTTC.

The CDR3 is CASSQSRGTMQYF. The CDR3 coding sequence is TGTGCCAGCAGCCAAAGCAGGGGGACCATGCAGTATTTT. This chain connects TRBV14 to TRBJ2-3; the match to TRBD1 covers 7 bases. This CDR3 is 13 amino acids long. J lost 11 bases, V lost 2 bases, and 7 bases had no gene match. Germline lookup yields CDR1 SGHDN and CDR2 FVKESK.